A selection of T cell receptor beta chains follows, all from one sample in a study of T cell responses to AZD1222 COVID-19 vaccine. Sequencing was performed with immunoSEQ multiplex PCR; in TCRdb, only in-frame clones are kept and a portion is missing. Among 95,000 to 130,000 clones listed, approximately 83% were seen once. Specimen: peripheral blood, collected on day 0 of MenACWY control vaccination. Receptor source: an adult in good health. The CDR3 runs from the conserved cysteine through the conserved F or W. The order of the fields is clone size, V gene, D gene, J gene, CDR3 DNA, CDR3 protein. The D gene is left open where the match is weak. Clone size is shown for a subset of rows, as once, few, many or a class of expanded clone.

clone size: -; V gene: TRBV19; D gene: -; J gene: TRBJ1-2; CDR3 DNA: TGTGCCAGTAGTATAATCGCCGTTGATGGCTACACCTTC; CDR3 protein: CASSIIAVDGYTF
clone size: -; V gene: TRBV7-9; D gene: -; J gene: TRBJ1-1; CDR3 DNA: TGTGCCAGCAGCTCACCCCCGTTTGTACTGGAAGCTTTCTTT; CDR3 protein: CASSSPPFVLEAFF
clone size: -; V gene: TRBV11-2; D gene: -; J gene: TRBJ1-2; CDR3 DNA: TGTGCCAGCAGCTTAGAACCAGATTGGACCTATGGCTACACCTTC; CDR3 protein: CASSLEPDWTYGYTF
clone size: -; V gene: TRBV28; D gene: -; J gene: TRBJ1-4; CDR3 DNA: TGTGCCAGCAGTTTAAGCGCAACTAATGAAAAACTGTTTTTT; CDR3 protein: CASSLSATNEKLFF
clone size: -; V gene: TRBV6-2/TRBV6-3; D gene: -; J gene: TRBJ2-1; CDR3 DNA: TGTGCCAGCAGTTACTCACCCGTGCCCGGGGTTTACAATGAGCAGTTCTTC; CDR3 protein: CASSYSPVPGVYNEQFF
clone size: -; V gene: TRBV5-1; D gene: -; J gene: TRBJ1-2; CDR3 DNA: TGCGCCAGCAGCTCGCTTTCGGCAGATGGCTACTATGGCTACACCTTC; CDR3 protein: CASSSLSADGYYGYTF
clone size: -; V gene: TRBV4-2; D gene: TRBD2; J gene: TRBJ2-3; CDR3 DNA: TGTGCCAGCAGCCAAGAGGAGGGTCGGGGGGGCCTGACAGATACGCAGTATTTT; CDR3 protein: CASSQEEGRGGLTDTQYF
clone size: -; V gene: TRBV18; D gene: -; J gene: TRBJ2-3; CDR3 DNA: TGTGCCAGCTCTGGTATCCCGGGGGGCACAGATACGCAGTATTTT; CDR3 protein: CASSGIPGGTDTQYF
clone size: -; V gene: TRBV27; D gene: -; J gene: TRBJ1-1; CDR3 DNA: TGTGCCAGCAGCCGCTATAGGGAGGCCACTGAAGCTTTCTTT; CDR3 protein: CASSRYREATEAFF
clone size: once; V gene: TRBV18; D gene: -; J gene: TRBJ2-7; CDR3 DNA: TGTGCCAGCTCGCCCGGGCCGCCTTCCTACGAGCAGTACTTC; CDR3 protein: CASSPGPPSYEQYF
clone size: few; V gene: TRBV2; D gene: TRBD2; J gene: TRBJ2-7; CDR3 DNA: TGTGCCAGCAGTGAGCAGCGGGGGCTTTACGAGCAGTACTTC; CDR3 protein: CASSEQRGLYEQYF
clone size: -; V gene: TRBV7-9; D gene: -; J gene: TRBJ2-1; CDR3 DNA: TGTGCCAGCAGTACCGCAGGATTAAGCAATGAGCAGTTCTTC; CDR3 protein: CASSTAGLSNEQFF
clone size: -; V gene: TRBV30; D gene: TRBD1; J gene: TRBJ1-2; CDR3 DNA: TGTGCCTGGAGTAGGGACAGGCCCCATGGCTACACCTTC; CDR3 protein: CAWSRDRPHGYTF
clone size: -; V gene: TRBV7-2; D gene: -; J gene: TRBJ1-2; CDR3 DNA: TGTGCCAGCAGCTTAGGTAGAGGGGAATATGGCTACACCTTC; CDR3 protein: CASSLGRGEYGYTF
clone size: -; V gene: TRBV6-5; D gene: -; J gene: TRBJ1-2; CDR3 DNA: TGTGCCAGCAGTTCTCTTGCGAGTGGCTACACCTTC; CDR3 protein: CASSSLASGYTF
clone size: -; V gene: TRBV5-1; D gene: -; J gene: TRBJ2-7; CDR3 DNA: TGCGCCAGCAGCTCCGGTTCCTACGAGCAGTACTTC; CDR3 protein: CASSSGSYEQYF
clone size: -; V gene: TRBV30; D gene: -; J gene: TRBJ1-5; CDR3 DNA: TGTGCCTGGAGTGTACCGTATCGGGGGGGGAATCAGCCCCAGCATTTT; CDR3 protein: CAWSVPYRGGNQPQHF
clone size: -; V gene: TRBV4-3; D gene: -; J gene: TRBJ1-6; CDR3 DNA: TGCGCCAGCAGCTTATCCAGGGGTTCCTATAATTCACCCCTCCACTTT; CDR3 protein: CASSLSRGSYNSPLHF
clone size: -; V gene: TRBV5-8; D gene: -; J gene: TRBJ1-2; CDR3 DNA: TGTGCCAGCAGCTTGAGAACCGGACGGAGGACCTATGGCTACACCTTC; CDR3 protein: CASSLRTGRRTYGYTF
clone size: once; V gene: TRBV7-2; D gene: -; J gene: TRBJ2-2; CDR3 DNA: TGTGCCAGCAGCCACAAGACCACCGGGGAGCTGTTTTTT; CDR3 protein: CASSHKTTGELFF
clone size: -; V gene: TRBV2; D gene: TRBD1; J gene: TRBJ1-2; CDR3 DNA: TGTGCCAGCAGGCCCTTATTAGACAGGGTCTATGGCTACACCTTC; CDR3 protein: CASRPLLDRVYGYTF
clone size: -; V gene: TRBV7-2; D gene: -; J gene: TRBJ2-3; CDR3 DNA: TGTGCCAGCAGCTATAGTCCAAAAGGGGGGGACCGAAGCACAGATACGCAGTATTTT; CDR3 protein: CASSYSPKGGDRSTDTQYF
clone size: -; V gene: TRBV11-2; D gene: TRBD2; J gene: TRBJ2-1; CDR3 DNA: TGTGCCAGCAGCTCTTACCCTAGCGGGGGCTACCCTTACAATGAGCAGTTCTTC; CDR3 protein: CASSSYPSGGYPYNEQFF